Below, 32 T cell receptor beta chains from the same sample are listed, as sequenced in a study of T cell repertoires in cytomegalovirus infection (dated by TCRdb to between 2018 and 2020). Sequencing was carried out with an Illumina HiSeq 1500. TCRdb reanalyzed the raw reads on its own, using fastp at Q25 for trimming and MiXCR for clone calling, and kept in-frame beta chains. For every CDR3 protein sequence, its rows merge into one entry that carries the most common genes and DNA. The sample contains around 170,000 distinct CDR3 sequences, under 20% of them found a single time. The top ten clones comprise roughly a sixth of the sample. The specimen was CD8+ T cells from PBMCs. Receptor source: a human donor in good health (CMV status not recorded). Some clones in this sample may be carry-over from other donors' samples.

V usage is TRBV7-9 and J usage is TRBJ2-7; unclear D gene. The CDR3 is 15 amino acids. Looked up from germline, CDR1 is SEHNR and CDR2 is FQNEAQ (reference sequence). V gave up 0 bases and J gave up 4 bases, with 13 bases separating them. Here the CDR3 DNA reads TGTGCCAGCAGCTTAGCAGGGCAGGCCCAGTACGAGCAGTACTTC. It translates to CASSLAGQAQYEQYF.

CDR3 region: CASSFASVNTGELFF. The CDR3 nucleotides are TGTGCCAGCAGCTTTGCATCAGTGAACACCGGGGAGCTGTTTTTT. The chain joins TRBV7-6 to TRBJ2-2; D is unresolved. The CDR3 runs to 15 residues. Trimming took 3 bases from V and 1 from J, leaving 9 bases between them. Germline CDR1 reads SGHVS; CDR2 reads FNYEAQ.

The J gene is TRBJ2-1, the V gene TRBV7-6; 15 nucleotides match TRBD2. Germline V gene sequence: CDR1 SGHVS, CDR2 FNYEAQ. V lost 5 bases, J lost 5 bases, and 4 bases stayed unmatched. CDR3 length: 16 amino acids. The CDR3 region is CASSPRTSGRDNEQFF. CDR3 DNA: TGTGCCAGCAGCCCCCGGACTAGCGGGAGGGACAATGAGCAGTTCTTC.

The chain uses TRBV6-2 or TRBV6-3 and TRBJ1-5, with unresolved D. V was trimmed by 8 bases and J by 5 bases, leaving 13 bases between them. The germline CDR1 and CDR2 sequences are MNHEY and SVGEGT. The CDR3 is made up of 13 amino acids. The CDR3 nucleotides are TGTGCCAGCCGCGACCAGTTCTATCAGCCCCAGCATTTT. Its translation is CASRDQFYQPQHF.

This clonotype was seen a handful of times. The J gene is TRBJ2-7, the V gene TRBV7-9, with D uncertain. The V end lost 2 bases, the J end lost 5 bases, and 7 bases lay between the germline ends. The CDR3 spans 12 residues. The V gene's germline CDR1 is SEHNR and CDR2 FQNEAQ (reference sequence). The CDR3 region has the DNA TGTGCCAGCAGCTTAAACCCCAACGAGCAGTACTTC. It yields the protein CASSLNPNEQYF. Full variable domain (rest looked up from reference TRBV7-9 and TRBJ2-7): DTGVSQNPRHKITKRGQNVTFRCDPISEHNRLYWYRQTLGQGPEFLTYFQNEAQLEKSRLLSDRFSAERPKGSFSTLEIQRTEQGDSAMYLCASSLNPNEQYFGPGTRLTVT.

There are a few counts of this clonotype. V gene TRBV6-2 or TRBV6-3 combines with J gene TRBJ2-7; D not certain. This CDR3 comprises 13 residues. V gave up 0 bases and J gave up 6 bases, with 9 bases separating them. CDR1 and CDR2 from the germline V gene are MNHEY and SVGEGT. The CDR3 coding sequence is TGTGCCAGCAGTTACTCGGGCCGAGTCGAGCAGTACTTC. Translating gives CASSYSGRVEQYF.

The CDR3 spells CSVEDPGGNQPQHF. The CDR3 bases are TGCAGCGTTGAAGATCCTGGGGGCAATCAGCCCCAGCATTTT. V is TRBV29-1 and J is TRBJ1-5; D uncertain. Germline CDR1 and CDR2: SQVTM and ANQGSEA. V was cut by 0 bases and J by 2 bases, with 8 bases left in between. CDR3 length: 14 amino acids.

This clonotype was observed a few times. The chain couples TRBV6-6 to TRBJ1-6; D unresolved. This CDR3 comprises 14 residues. CDR1 and CDR2 from the germline V gene are MNHNY and SVGAGI (reference sequence). V lost 6 bases and J 7 bases, leaving 13 bases between the germline ends. The CDR3 DNA follows: TGTGCCAGCAGCCCAGGACCGTTAAATTCACCCCTCCACTTT. It codes for CASSPGPLNSPLHF.

V usage is TRBV6-6 and J usage is TRBJ2-5; TRBD2 matches at 8 bases. This CDR3 has 15 amino acids. V lost 4 bases and J lost 0; bases outside the gene matches: 4. Per germline, CDR1 MNHNY and CDR2 SVGAGI (reference sequence). CDR3 protein: CASSSGGGHQETQYF. The CDR3 DNA follows: TGTGCCAGCAGTTCCGGGGGGGGGCACCAAGAGACCCAGTACTTC.

The gene calls are TRBV7-9 and TRBJ1-1; no reliable D call. The CDR3 extends over 16 amino acids. CDR1 and CDR2 from the germline V gene are SEHNR and FQNEAQ (reference sequence). Trimming removed 5 bases at V and 4 bases at J, with 20 bases between. CDR3 residues: CASSATRKRLSTEAFF. CDR3 sequence (DNA): TGTGCCAGCAGCGCGACCAGGAAAAGGTTGAGCACTGAAGCTTTCTTT. The complete variable domain, with remaining parts taken from reference TRBV7-9 and TRBJ1-1, reads DTGVSQNPRHKITKRGQNVTFRCDPISEHNRLYWYRQTLGQGPEFLTYFQNEAQLEKSRLLSDRFSAERPKGSFSTLEIQRTEQGDSAMYLCASSATRKRLSTEAFFGQGTRLTVV.

This sequence joins TRBV7-2 and TRBJ2-5; perhaps TRBD1 as D (6 bases). The V end lost 4 bases, the J end lost 5 bases, and 17 bases lay between the germline ends. The CDR3 runs 15 residues. Per germline, CDR1 SGHTA and CDR2 FQGNSA. CDR3 region: CASSSWTAGGETQYF. In nucleotides, the CDR3 is TGTGCCAGCAGCTCCTGGACAGCCGGCGGGGAGACCCAGTACTTC.

This chain uses TRBV20-1 with TRBJ2-7; TRBD1 matches at 8 bases. In germline, CDR1 is DFQATT, CDR2 SNEGSKA (reference sequence). This CDR3 has 15 amino acids. The trim removed 1 base at V and 2 bases at J, leaving 7 bases unmatched. DNA of the CDR3: TGCAGTGCTAGAGGGACCGGGACAGGAGCCTACGAGCAGTACTTC. Its translation is CSARGTGTGAYEQYF.

This clonotype was counted only a few times. The V call is TRBV27, the J call TRBJ1-1; D unclear. With 5 bases removed from V and 4 bases from J, the gap between germline ends came to 11 bases. The CDR3 totals 13 residues. Germline-derived CDR1 and CDR2 are MNHEY and SMNVEV (reference sequence). The CDR3, as DNA: TGTGCCAGCAGTATGTCCGTGGGCACTGAAGCTTTCTTT. It codes for CASSMSVGTEAFF.

In this sample, this clonotype turned up a few times. The chain has TRBV6-5 and TRBJ1-1; D ambiguous. The CDR3 contains 13 residues. In germline, CDR1 is MNHEY, CDR2 SVGAGI. V gave up 10 bases and J gave up 4 bases, with 16 bases separating them. The CDR3 DNA sequence: TGTGCCACGTCCCTCGGAAGGGTCACTGAAGCTTTCTTT. Protein sequence: CATSLGRVTEAFF.

The V call is TRBV5-6, the J call TRBJ1-2; D uncertain. V was shortened by 4 bases and J by 5 bases, with 21 bases between the two germline ends. CDR1 is SGHDT, CDR2 YYEEEE, per germline. CDR3 length equals 16 residues. This CDR3 reads CASSREGSRLRYGYTF. The CDR3 DNA reads TGTGCCAGCAGCCGGGAAGGCTCACGGTTACGGTATGGCTACACCTTC.

This clonotype was picked up a small number of times. V usage is TRBV7-6 and J usage is TRBJ2-7; D not certain. The ends were cut back, 3 bases at V and 5 bases at J, with 11 bases in the middle. Germline CDR1 reads SGHVS; CDR2 reads FNYEAQ. The CDR3 covers 13 residues. The CDR3 reads CASSLVGLNEQYF. CDR3 DNA sequence: TGTGCCAGCAGCTTGGTAGGTCTCAACGAGCAGTACTTC.

V gene TRBV6-1 combines with J gene TRBJ2-2; TRBD1 aligns across 11 bases. Germline V gives CDR1 MNHNS, CDR2 SASEGT. This CDR3 has 16 amino acids. Trimming removed 1 base from V and 5 bases from J; junction bases left unmatched: 3. In DNA, the CDR3 is TGTGCCAGCAGTGAAGTGGACAGGGGGCGAACCGGGGAGCTGTTTTTT. Translation: CASSEVDRGRTGELFF.

The rearrangement uses TRBV27 and TRBJ2-1, with 11 bases aligning to TRBD2. The CDR3 runs to 15 residues. CDR1 MNHEY and CDR2 SMNVEV come from the germline V gene (reference sequence). V dropped 2 bases and J dropped 8; count of bases not matched to a gene: 5. CDR3 in amino acids: CASSLIAGGPDEQFF. The CDR3 nucleotides are TGTGCCAGCAGTTTAATAGCGGGAGGGCCAGATGAGCAGTTCTTC.

This clonotype was seen repeatedly, ten times or more. V is TRBV7-2 and J is TRBJ2-1; 7 bases map to TRBD2. Per germline, CDR1 SGHTA and CDR2 FQGNSA. The CDR3 sequence is 18 residues long. Losses at the gene ends were 5 bases for V and 0 bases for J; bases not matched to a gene: 13. The CDR3 DNA reads TGTGCCAGCAGCCTCTTTGACAGCGGGGTAAGCTCCTACAATGAGCAGTTCTTC. Protein product: CASSLFDSGVSSYNEQFF.

This clonotype was detected only a few times. The rearrangement uses TRBV6-1 and TRBJ2-5; perhaps D is TRBD1 or TRBD2 (5 bases each). The CDR3 runs to 16 residues. CDR1 is MNHNS and CDR2 is SASEGT in the germline V gene. Between the trimmed V and J ends, which lost 2 bases and 7 bases, there was a span of 20 bases. The CDR3 DNA reads TGTGCCAGCAGTGAAAATTGGCGAGGGGCGCGGGCGACCCAGTACTTC. This gives the protein CASSENWRGARATQYF.

This sequence joins TRBV7-8 and TRBJ2-7, with TRBD1 matching 9 bases. The CDR3 is 15 residues long. Germline V CDR1 and CDR2: SGHVS, FQNEAQ. J was trimmed by 4 bases and V by 2 bases; bases with no gene match: 6. CDR3 loop: CASSLLQGARYEQYF. As DNA, the CDR3 is TGTGCCAGCAGCTTATTACAGGGGGCAAGGTACGAGCAGTACTTC.

By sample share, this clonotype is medium-sized. The chain combines TRBV7-8 with TRBJ1-3; D call uncertain. Germline CDR1 and CDR2: SGHVS and FQNEAQ. V was trimmed by 6 bases and J by 0 bases, leaving 6 bases between them. This CDR3 has 13 amino acids. CDR3 bases: TGTGCCAGCAGGATAAGCTCTGGAAACACCATATATTTT. This translates into CASRISSGNTIYF.

This chain uses TRBV29-1 with TRBJ1-1; tentatively, D is TRBD1 (5 bases). With 4 bases removed from V and 3 bases from J, the gap between germline ends came to 9 bases. The CDR3 is 12 residues long. The germline CDR1 and CDR2 sequences are SQVTM and ANQGSEA. The CDR3 is CSVAGKYTEAFF. The DNA of the CDR3 is TGCAGCGTTGCAGGGAAGTACACTGAAGCTTTCTTT.

The gene calls are TRBV6-1 and TRBJ2-1, with unresolved D. The CDR3 length is 14 residues. Germline values: CDR1 MNHNS, CDR2 SASEGT. V gave up 6 bases and J gave up 3 bases, with 12 bases separating them. CDR3 protein: CASRILTDYNEQFF. The CDR3, as DNA: TGTGCCAGCAGGATTCTGACCGACTACAATGAGCAGTTCTTC.

This clonotype was observed a handful of times. This chain joins TRBV5-6 and TRBJ1-2; 7 bases map to TRBD1. CDR3 size: 16 residues. The V and J ends lost 1 base and 8 bases, in that order; junction bases with no gene match: 14. Germline-derived CDR1 and CDR2 are SGHDT and YYEEEE. CDR3 amino acids: CASSLTGTDNARGYTF. CDR3 DNA sequence: TGTGCCAGCAGCTTGACCGGGACAGATAACGCAAGGGGCTACACCTTC.

This clonotype has just a few counts. The chain recombines TRBV19 with TRBJ2-5; 8 bases map to TRBD1. Unmatched junction bases numbered 8, after V lost 6 bases and J lost 5 bases. Germline-derived CDR1 and CDR2 are LNHDA and SQIVND (reference sequence). This CDR3 has 14 residues. The DNA of the CDR3 is TGTGCCAGTAGGCTGGGGACAGGTAGTGAGACCCAGTACTTC. As protein: CASRLGTGSETQYF.

CDR3 coding DNA: TGTGCCAGCAGTGGTAGCGCCTCCTACGAGCAGTACTTC. Its translation is CASSGSASYEQYF. The rearrangement joins TRBV6-2 or TRBV6-3 to TRBJ2-7, with D possibly matching TRBD2 (5 bases). Trimming removed 5 bases from V and 0 bases from J, with 8 bases in between. Germline lookup yields CDR1 MNHEY and CDR2 SVGEGT. This CDR3 spans 13 amino acids.

This clonotype qualifies as medium-sized. V is TRBV7-9 and J is TRBJ1-2; a possible D gene is TRBD1 (5 bases). CDR1 SEHNR and CDR2 FQNEAQ come from the germline V gene (reference sequence). CDR3 length equals 15 residues. The V gene lost 6 bases and the J gene lost 3 bases, with 17 bases spanning the gap. The CDR3 bases are TGTGCCAGCAGTTGGGCGGGGGGAGCGGACTATGGCTACACCTTC. Amino acids: CASSWAGGADYGYTF.

The chain combines TRBV7-6 with TRBJ2-1; no clear D gene. The CDR3 spans 13 residues. Germline V gene data show CDR1 as SGHVS and CDR2 as FNYEAQ. Trimming removed 5 bases from V and 6 bases from J, with 11 bases in between. CDR3 coding DNA: TGTGCCAGCAGCGCCCGACAAGTCAATGAGCAGTTCTTC. It codes for CASSARQVNEQFF. The full variable domain, completed using reference TRBV7-6 and TRBJ2-1, is GAGVSQSPRYKVTKRGQDVALRCDPISGHVSLYWYRQALGQGPEFLTYFNYEAQQDKSGLPNDRFSAERPEGSISTLTIQRTEQRDSAMYRCASSARQVNEQFFGPGTRLTVL.

The chain joins TRBV4-2 to TRBJ2-1, with 13 bases lining up with TRBD2. The CDR3 is 18 amino acids. CDR1 and CDR2 (germline): LGHNA, YNFKEQ. V trimming: 5 bases; J trimming: 0 bases; junction bases outside the gene matches: 7. Here the CDR3 reads CASSAGLAGEGSYNEQFF. CDR3 bases: TGTGCCAGCAGCGCCGGACTAGCGGGGGAAGGCTCCTACAATGAGCAGTTCTTC.

This chain connects TRBV7-6 to TRBJ2-7; a possible D gene is TRBD1 (7 bases). CDR3 length equals 14 residues. Trimming removed 5 bases at V and 7 bases at J, with 18 bases between. Germline values: CDR1 SGHVS, CDR2 FNYEAQ. The CDR3 DNA sequence: TGTGCCAGCAGCCCGAGACAGGGAGGTAGGGAGCAGTACTTC. The encoded protein is CASSPRQGGREQYF.

DNA of the CDR3: TGTGCCAGCAGCCCCGGACAGGGCAGCATCACTGAAGCTTTCTTT. Its protein product is CASSPGQGSITEAFF. The chain employs TRBV7-8 and TRBJ1-1, with 8 bases matching TRBD1. Germline assignment: CDR1 SGHVS and CDR2 FQNEAQ. The length of the CDR3 is 15 residues. The V gene end was trimmed by 5 bases and the J gene end by 4 bases; junction bases not matched to a gene: 9.